A single sample is the source of the 20 T cell receptor beta chains below, sequenced in a study of T cells in localized non-small cell lung cancer. TCRdb's copy holds only in-frame clones and misses some; the assay was immunoSEQ multiplex PCR. The top ten clones hold over 12% of a sample with 90,000 to 95,000 clones, approximately 90% of them seen once. The sample consisted of peripheral blood, taken before any cancer treatment. The receptor source for this set is a man aged 35-69 years with stage I squamous cell lung carcinoma.

The rearrangement links TRBV2 to TRBJ1-4, with TRBD1 as a possible D gene (5 bases). The germline CDR1 and CDR2 sequences are SNHLY and FYNNEI. This CDR3 is built from 14 residues. Trimming left V 10 bases short and J 4 bases short, with 16 bases between. The CDR3 loop is CATKRGRDNEKLFF. The CDR3 DNA reads TGTGCCACCAAGAGGGGACGGGATAATGAAAAACTGTTTTTT.

In this sample, this clone turned up a few times. The chain uses TRBV30 and TRBJ1-2; D gene unclear. This CDR3 spans 11 amino acids. The germline CDR1 and CDR2 sequences are GTSNPN and SVGIG (reference sequence). Deletions cut 3 bases from V and 5 bases from J, with 7 bases between. The CDR3 region has the DNA TGTGCCTGGAGACGCGGGTATGGCTACACCTTC. It encodes CAWRRGYGYTF.

The V gene is TRBV19, the J gene TRBJ1-5; D is perhaps TRBD1 (6 bases). V lost 8 bases to trimming and J lost 6 bases, with 14 bases between them. The CDR3 is made up of 13 amino acids. Germline V gene data show CDR1 as LNHDA and CDR2 as SQIVND (reference sequence). The CDR3 region is CASGGRARQPQHF. The CDR3 DNA follows: TGTGCCAGTGGGGGCCGCGCCCGTCAGCCCCAGCATTTT.

The CDR3 region is CASSLGGMNTEAFF. The CDR3 DNA is TGTGCCAGCAGCTTAGGGGGAATGAACACTGAAGCTTTCTTT. This chain joins TRBV5-5 and TRBJ1-1; the D gene is possibly TRBD1 (6 bases). Germline assignment: CDR1 SGHKS and CDR2 YYEKEE (reference sequence). The V and J ends lost 2 bases and 0 bases respectively, with 8 bases between them. This CDR3 has 14 residues.

This chain uses TRBV6-4 with TRBJ1-5, with D unclear. The CDR3 is 11 residues long. V lost 3 bases and J 11 bases, leaving 8 bases between the germline ends. Germline V gene lookup returns CDR1 MRHNA and CDR2 SNTAGT. The CDR3: CASSESGAQHF. In nucleotides, the CDR3 is TGTGCCAGCAGTGAGTCTGGGGCCCAGCATTTT.

V and J are TRBV7-2 and TRBJ1-3, with a possible D match to TRBD1 (5 bases). CDR1 is SGHTA, CDR2 FQGNSA, per germline. V dropped 0 bases and J dropped 9 bases, with 15 bases sitting between them. The CDR3 is made up of 15 amino acids. In nucleotides, the CDR3 is TGTGCCAGCAGCTTAGCGCAGGGACCGTCTGTCACCATATATTTT. It encodes CASSLAQGPSVTIYF. Variable domain in full (rest from reference TRBV7-2 and TRBJ1-3): GAGVSQSPSNKVTEKGKDVELRCDPISGHTALYWYRQSLGQGLEFLIYFQGNSAPDKSGLPSDRFSAERTGGSVSTLTIQRTQQEDSAVYLCASSLAQGPSVTIYFGEGSWLTVV.

The gene calls are TRBV6-1 and TRBJ2-7, with D uncertain. The germline V gene encodes CDR1 MNHNS and CDR2 SASEGT. CDR3 size: 12 residues. The V gene lost 3 bases and the J gene lost 6 bases, with 9 bases spanning the gap. The CDR3: CASSDRQTEQYF. CDR3 sequence (DNA): TGTGCCAGCAGTGACCGCCAAACCGAGCAGTACTTC.

Turning to this clone: The junction and the germline gene differ at one end; a read error may be behind it. The chain joins TRBV29-1 to TRBJ1-2, with D perhaps matching TRBD1 (5 bases). The CDR3 consists of 12 residues. CDR1 is SQVTM and CDR2 is ANQGSEA in the germline V gene. CDR3 nucleotide sequence: TGCAGCGTCGGAAGGACCGGGACCTACCAGTCCTTC. Protein sequence: CSVGRTGTYQSF.

This rearrangement joins TRBV10-3 to TRBJ2-6; either TRBD1 or TRBD2 may supply D (6 bases each). CDR1 and CDR2 from the germline V gene are ENHRY and SYGVKD. Trimming removed 4 bases from V and 7 bases from J, with 20 bases in between. This CDR3 contains 17 residues. The chain's CDR3 is CAISAVGGPLAANVLTF. The DNA for the CDR3 is TGTGCCATCAGTGCTGTCGGGGGCCCCCTTGCCGCCAACGTCCTGACTTTC.

There are a few counts of this clone. This rearrangement joins TRBV7-8 to TRBJ2-7; D unresolved. V shed 0 bases and J shed 6 bases, with 9 bases lying between them. The CDR3 is made up of 13 amino acids. Germline-derived CDR1 and CDR2 are SGHVS and FQNEAQ. The CDR3 is CASSLATPTEQYF. The DNA for the CDR3 is TGTGCCAGCAGCTTAGCTACTCCGACCGAGCAGTACTTC. Drawing the rest from reference TRBV7-8 and TRBJ2-7, the complete variable domain is GAGVSQSPRYKVAKRGQDVALRCDPISGHVSLFWYQQALGQGPEFLTYFQNEAQLDKSGLPSDRFFAERPEGSVSTLKIQRTQQEDSAVYLCASSLATPTEQYFGPGTRLTVT.

The CDR3 sequence: CASSSPGQGTDTEAFF. CDR3 DNA: TGTGCCAGCAGTTCTCCGGGACAGGGAACCGACACTGAAGCTTTCTTT. The chain is built from TRBV2 and TRBJ1-1; 9 positions agree with TRBD1. CDR1 SNHLY and CDR2 FYNNEI come from the germline V gene. CDR3 length: 16 residues. Trimming at V came to 5 bases and at J to 3 bases, leaving 10 bases not matched to a gene. The variable domain in full, completed from reference TRBV2 and TRBJ1-1, reads EPEVTQTPSHQVTQMGQEVILRCVPISNHLYFYWYRQILGQKVEFLVSFYNNEISEKSEIFDDQFSVERPDGSNFTLKIRSTKLEDSAMYFCASSSPGQGTDTEAFFGQGTRLTVV.

This chain joins TRBV7-2 and TRBJ2-7; D is undetermined. This CDR3 contains 15 residues. The V end lost 5 bases, the J end lost 4 bases, and 18 bases lay between the germline ends. Germline-derived CDR1 and CDR2 are SGHTA and FQGNSA. The CDR3 nucleotides are TGTGCCAGCAGCCCTAGTTTCAGTAAACATTACGAGCAGTACTTC. It specifies CASSPSFSKHYEQYF.

The chain links TRBV2 to TRBJ2-1, with a tentative D call TRBD1 (6 bases). V gave up 2 bases and J gave up 6 bases, with 14 bases separating them. Germline-derived CDR1 and CDR2 are SNHLY and FYNNEI. The CDR3 has 15 amino acids. The CDR3 loop reads CASSERARGGNEQFF. Here the CDR3 DNA reads TGTGCCAGCAGTGAAAGGGCTAGAGGGGGCAATGAGCAGTTCTTC.

This CDR3 is CASSIVGLAGDRHLFF. DNA for the CDR3: TGTGCCAGTAGTATAGTAGGGCTAGCGGGGGACCGCCACCTGTTCTTC. The rearrangement joins TRBV19 to TRBJ2-1; 10 bases line up with TRBD2. CDR3 size: 16 residues. The V gene's germline CDR1 is LNHDA and CDR2 SQIVND (reference sequence). V was pared by 1 base and J by 15 bases, with 15 bases of the junction left unmatched.

This chain links TRBV10-3 with TRBJ2-3; possible D gene TRBD2, 6 bases. Trimming removed 6 bases from V and 3 bases from J, with 19 bases in between. Germline V lookup: CDR1 ENHRY, CDR2 SYGVKD. This CDR3 has 16 amino acids. This chain's CDR3 is CAIRGVEGFGTDTQYF. CDR3 sequence (DNA): TGTGCCATCAGGGGGGTGGAGGGGTTCGGAACAGATACGCAGTATTTT.

The V gene is TRBV2, the J gene TRBJ2-2, with no clear D. Between the trimmed V and J ends, which lost 10 bases and 5 bases, there was a span of 11 bases. The CDR3 contains 12 residues. Germline V gene lookup returns CDR1 SNHLY and CDR2 FYNNEI. The CDR3 spells CATLGDTGELFF. The CDR3 DNA is TGTGCCACCCTTGGGGATACCGGGGAGCTGTTTTTT.

The rearrangement uses TRBV19 and TRBJ1-1; D call uncertain. Trimming cost V 3 bases and J 1 base, with 18 bases left between them. Germline-derived CDR1 and CDR2 are LNHDA and SQIVND (reference sequence). The CDR3 is 17 amino acids. This CDR3 reads CASSMSPSSITNTEAFF. In nucleotides, the CDR3 is TGTGCCAGTAGTATGAGCCCCTCATCCATAACGAACACTGAAGCTTTCTTT.

The V and J genes are TRBV2 and TRBJ1-1; maybe TRBD1 (5 bases). This CDR3 contains 14 residues. Germline loops: CDR1 SNHLY, CDR2 FYNNEI. Trimming cost V 3 bases and J 3 bases, with 11 bases left between them. CDR3 bases: TGTGCCAGCAGTGACGGGGCATTCGACACTGAAGCTTTCTTT. As protein: CASSDGAFDTEAFF.

This chain connects TRBV4-1 to TRBJ1-5; D not resolved. Germline V gene sequence: CDR1 MGHRA, CDR2 YSYEKL. Trimming cost V 4 bases and J 1 base, with 8 bases left between them. This CDR3 has 14 amino acids. CDR3 in amino acids: CASSLRESNQPQHF. CDR3 nucleotide sequence: TGCGCCAGCAGCCTAAGGGAGAGCAATCAGCCCCAGCATTTT.

This clone was observed a handful of times. The genes are TRBV2 and TRBJ1-6; D remains ambiguous. V gave up 4 bases and J gave up 10 bases, with 14 bases separating them. From germline, CDR1 is SNHLY and CDR2 FYNNEI. This CDR3 is built from 14 residues. This CDR3 is CASSVDPEGSPLHF. The CDR3 DNA is TGTGCCAGCAGTGTAGACCCGGAGGGCTCACCCCTCCACTTT.